These 5 T cell receptor beta chains originate from one sample sequenced in a study of blood T cell repertoires in COVID-19. The assay was immunoSEQ multiplex PCR, and TCRdb's table has in-frame clones only and misses some. The sample has 450,000 or so clones; roughly 90% are singletons. Sequenced: peripheral blood. The origin of the receptors is a man aged 18 to 29 with COVID-19, enrolled during active disease.

This clone was detected only a few times. V gene TRBV28 combines with J gene TRBJ1-5; TRBD1 matches 7 bases. The germline V gene encodes CDR1 MDHEN and CDR2 SYDVKM. The CDR3 is 18 residues long. Trimming at V came to 3 bases and at J to 1 base, leaving 12 bases not matched to a gene. CDR3 residues: CASSFPPLTGRSNQPQHF. CDR3 nucleotide sequence: TGTGCCAGCAGTTTCCCCCCTCTGACAGGGCGAAGCAATCAGCCCCAGCATTTT.

The genes are TRBV27 and TRBJ1-2; 7 bases agree with TRBD1. In germline, CDR1 is MNHEY, CDR2 SMNVEV (reference sequence). J gave up 4 bases and V 5 bases, and 10 bases lay outside the gene matches. The length of the CDR3 is 15 residues. This chain's CDR3 is CASSPPGGLVYGYTF. CDR3 in DNA: TGTGCCAGCAGTCCTCCAGGGGGTTTGGTCTATGGCTACACCTTC.

This clone was seen once. The chain uses TRBV2 and TRBJ1-4, with 8 bases fitting TRBD1. CDR1 is SNHLY, CDR2 FYNNEI, per germline. V shed 7 bases, J shed 1 base, and the junction held 2 bases outside the gene matches. This CDR3 comprises 14 residues. CDR3 DNA sequence: TGTGCCAGCACCGACAGGGGAACTAATGAAAAACTGTTTTTT. It codes for CASTDRGTNEKLFF.

The chain links TRBV6-6 to TRBJ2-5; a weak D match, TRBD2 (6 bases). Trimming removed 5 bases at V and 5 bases at J, with 27 bases between. The CDR3 extends over 18 amino acids. Germline CDR1 is MNHNY and CDR2 is SVGAGI (reference sequence). The CDR3 here is CASSQWGAGSVNSETQYF. CDR3 sequence (DNA): TGTGCCAGCAGTCAGTGGGGCGCCGGGAGCGTTAACAGCGAGACCCAGTACTTC.

The chain has TRBV5-5 and TRBJ2-2; no clear D. The CDR3 runs 15 residues. The V end was cut by 0 bases, the J end by 0 bases, with 6 bases between. Germline V gene data show CDR1 as SGHKS and CDR2 as YYEKEE (reference sequence). DNA of the CDR3: TGTGCCAGCAGCTTGGTCCAGTCGAACACCGGGGAGCTGTTTTTT. It is translated as CASSLVQSNTGELFF.